This passage covers 7 T cell receptor beta chains from one sample sequenced in a study of cytomegalovirus exposure and HLA in healthy donors. The PCR ran on 60 Vbeta and 13 Jbeta primers. This table comes from immunoSEQ multiplex PCR, and its TCRdb copy is limited to in-frame clones, with some not included. The sample lists 100,000 to 150,000 clones, over 9.5% occurring once. The sample taken for sequencing was PBMCs. The receptors here all came from a woman in her late teens or twenties in good health and CMV-seropositive.

This chain joins TRBV19 and TRBJ1-5, with 8 positions matching TRBD1. V lost 4 bases, J lost 9 bases, and 8 bases stayed unmatched. Germline lookup yields CDR1 LNHDA and CDR2 SQIVND (reference sequence). The CDR3 spans 14 residues. The CDR3 spells CASSTTGAQRPQHF. DNA for the CDR3: TGTGCCAGTAGTACGACAGGGGCCCAGAGGCCCCAGCATTTT.

There are a few counts of this clone. The chain carries TRBV5-4 and TRBJ2-2; 10 bases map to TRBD2. V lost 4 bases to trimming and J lost 6 bases; unmatched junction nucleotides: 3. In germline, CDR1 is SGHNT, CDR2 YYREEE (reference sequence). The CDR3 loop spans 14 amino acids. The CDR3 loop is CASSPGLAAGELFF. CDR3 in DNA: TGTGCCAGCAGCCCTGGACTAGCGGCCGGGGAGCTGTTTTTT.

V gene TRBV9 combines with J gene TRBJ1-2; 7 bases map to TRBD1. This CDR3 has 15 residues. Per germline, CDR1 SGDLS and CDR2 YYNGEE. The trim removed 0 bases at V and 4 bases at J, leaving 6 bases unmatched. The CDR3 nucleotides are TGTGCCAGCAGCGTAGCGGGACAGACTTCCTATGGCTACACCTTC. This codes for CASSVAGQTSYGYTF.

In this sample, this clone turned up a few times. The rearrangement uses TRBV4-2 and TRBJ2-3, with D perhaps matching TRBD2 (5 bases). The CDR3 is 14 amino acids. Per the germline V gene, CDR1 is LGHNA and CDR2 is YNFKEQ. V lost 1 base and J 4 bases, leaving 9 bases between the germline ends. In DNA form, the CDR3 reads TGTGCCAGCAGCCAAGGGCGGGCCGCAGATACGCAGTATTTT. Its protein product is CASSQGRAADTQYF.

V usage is TRBV27 and J usage is TRBJ1-1, with 12 bases matching TRBD1. The CDR3 extends over 16 amino acids. The germline CDR1 and CDR2 sequences are MNHEY and SMNVEV (reference sequence). V was clipped by 4 bases and J by 5 bases; unmatched bases: 8. DNA for the CDR3: TGTGCCAGCAGTTGGGGACAGGGGGCTAGTGGAACTGAAGCTTTCTTT. It yields the protein CASSWGQGASGTEAFF.

This clone was seen a handful of times. The chain is built from TRBV10-3 and TRBJ2-3; D call uncertain. Between the trimmed V and J ends, which lost 6 bases and 1 base, there was a span of 20 bases. CDR3 size: 17 residues. Germline CDR1 reads ENHRY; CDR2 reads SYGVKD. The CDR3 DNA reads as TGTGCCATCAGCCTTCCCGCCCCACGCAGCGGCACAGATACGCAGTATTTT. It translates to CAISLPAPRSGTDTQYF.

CDR3 region: CASSSIHVSNQPQHF. In DNA, the CDR3 is TGTGCCAGCAGTTCTATCCATGTGAGCAATCAGCCCCAGCATTTT. This chain connects TRBV28 to TRBJ1-5; D is unresolved. The CDR3 is made up of 15 amino acids. V lost 4 bases and J 1 base, leaving 11 bases between the germline ends. Germline CDR1 and CDR2: MDHEN and SYDVKM. Together with reference TRBV28 and TRBJ1-5, the CDR3 gives the full variable domain: DVKVTQSSRYLVKRTGEKVFLECVQDMDHENMFWYRQDPGLGLRLIYFSYDVKMKEKGDIPEGYSVSREKKERFSLILESASTNQTSMYLCASSSIHVSNQPQHFGDGTRLSIL.